One sample yielded the 20 T cell receptor beta chains listed below, sequenced in a study of cytomegalovirus exposure and HLA in healthy donors. PCR amplification relied on 60 Vbeta primers (plus 13 Jbeta primers). The protocol was immunoSEQ multiplex PCR, while the TCRdb copy is restricted to in-frame clones and leaves out a portion. In the table there are 100,000 to 150,000 clones, 17% of which are singletons. Specimen: PBMCs. The receptors shown here come from a female donor in good health and CMV-seropositive.

This clone occurred a few times. V usage is TRBV6-5 and J usage is TRBJ2-3, with 9 bases identical to TRBD2. The junction had 2 bases not matched to a gene; V was cut back by 4 bases and J by 9 bases. Germline CDR1 is MNHEY and CDR2 is SVGAGI. The length of the CDR3 is 12 residues. In nucleotides, the CDR3 is TGTGCCAGCAGTTTAGCGGGGGAGACGCAGTATTTT. As protein: CASSLAGETQYF.

The V and J genes are TRBV5-1 and TRBJ2-3; 10 bases are shared with TRBD2. Trimming cost V 4 bases and J 2 bases; bases outside gene matches: 7. The length of the CDR3 is 16 residues. Germline values: CDR1 SGHRS, CDR2 YFSETQ. The CDR3 DNA follows: TGCGCCAGCAGCGATTTTAGCGGGGGGTTCACAGATACGCAGTATTTT. Residues: CASSDFSGGFTDTQYF.

The chain has TRBV4-3 and TRBJ2-1, with 8 bases fitting TRBD2. CDR1 is LGHNA and CDR2 is YSLEER in the germline V gene. The CDR3 loop spans 15 amino acids. V dropped 3 bases and J dropped 4; count of bases not matched to a gene: 5. As DNA, the CDR3 is TGCGCCAGCAGCCACACTAGCGGAGTTTACAATGAGCAGTTCTTC. Encoded protein: CASSHTSGVYNEQFF.

The chain combines TRBV6-1 with TRBJ1-2, with 10 bases lining up with TRBD1. V dropped 6 bases and J dropped 7; count of bases not matched to a gene: 8. The CDR3 spans 14 residues. CDR1 is MNHNS and CDR2 is SASEGT in the germline V gene. CDR3: CASRQRQGAVGYTF. In DNA, the CDR3 is TGTGCCAGCAGACAAAGACAGGGGGCGGTTGGCTACACCTTC.

The chain links TRBV28 to TRBJ1-5; D possibly corresponds to TRBD1 (6 bases). V lost 2 bases to trimming and J lost 0 bases, with 23 bases between them. Germline CDR1 MDHEN, CDR2 SYDVKM. This CDR3 contains 20 residues. The CDR3, as DNA: TGTGCCAGCAGTTTAGAGAAGGACAGTGGGACACTTTATAGCAATCAGCCCCAGCATTTT. It specifies CASSLEKDSGTLYSNQPQHF. The full variable domain, in which reference TRBV28 and TRBJ1-5 provide the parts outside the CDR3, is DVKVTQSSRYLVKRTGEKVFLECVQDMDHENMFWYRQDPGLGLRLIYFSYDVKMKEKGDIPEGYSVSREKKERFSLILESASTNQTSMYLCASSLEKDSGTLYSNQPQHFGDGTRLSIL.

In the case of this clone: One junction end does not reproduce the germline sequence, and a read error may be involved. This chain joins TRBV4-1 and TRBJ1-2; 9 bases align to TRBD1. The CDR3 contains 18 residues. CDR1 is MGHRA and CDR2 is YSYEKL in the germline V gene. The chain's CDR3 is CASTQKATGTGRVYGYTF. The CDR3 DNA sequence: TGCGCCAGCACCCAAAAAGCTACCGGGACAGGGAGGGTCTATGGCTACACCTTC.

The chain joins TRBV28 to TRBJ1-3, with a tentative D call TRBD1 (5 bases). Trimming shortened V by 10 bases and J by 0 bases, and 13 bases separated the two germline ends. The CDR3 covers 14 residues. Germline CDR1 and CDR2: MDHEN and SYDVKM. The CDR3 region is CATRGRLSGNTIYF. As DNA, the CDR3 is TGTGCCACTAGGGGCAGACTCTCTGGAAACACCATATATTTT.

The V and J genes are TRBV6-5 and TRBJ2-1; 7 bases match TRBD1. Germline V lookup: CDR1 MNHEY, CDR2 SVGAGI. The V segment lost 2 bases and the J segment 7 bases; nucleotides outside the gene matches: 8. This CDR3 region has 15 residues. The CDR3 nucleotides read TGTGCCAGCAGTTACGAGACAGGGTCCTGGAATGAGCAGTTCTTC. Amino acids: CASSYETGSWNEQFF.

In this sample, this clone turned up once. The chain combines TRBV10-2 with TRBJ2-7; 11 positions match TRBD2. The CDR3 contains 15 residues. Germline CDR1 WSHSY, CDR2 SAAADI. Unmatched junction bases numbered 13, after V lost 11 bases and J lost 4 bases. CDR3 nucleotides: TGCGCCGTTAGGAATAGCGGGGGGGGAAGTTACGAGCAGTACTTC. Translated, it gives CAVRNSGGGSYEQYF.

This clone was detected a few times. This rearrangement joins TRBV4-1 to TRBJ1-1; weak D call: TRBD1 (6 bases). The CDR3 consists of 15 residues. Deletions cut 4 bases from V and 3 bases from J, with 15 bases between. The V gene's germline CDR1 is MGHRA and CDR2 YSYEKL. CDR3 DNA sequence: TGCGCCAGCAGCCGCCCTTCAGGGGTAGACACTGAAGCTTTCTTT. Translating it yields CASSRPSGVDTEAFF.

The J gene is TRBJ1-2, the V gene TRBV7-3; D gene unclear. Germline V lookup: CDR1 SGHTA, CDR2 FQGTGA. CDR3 length: 15 amino acids. Trimming took off 5 bases at V and 0 bases at J, with 13 bases between the two ends. The CDR3, as DNA: TGTGCCAGCAGCCCCACAACCGGGGCTAACTATGGCTACACCTTC. Its protein is CASSPTTGANYGYTF.

The rearrangement uses TRBV5-1 and TRBJ1-6; the match to TRBD1 covers 7 bases. V lost 1 base, J lost 10 bases, and 5 bases stayed unmatched. The CDR3 runs 14 residues. The V gene's germline CDR1 is SGHRS and CDR2 YFSETQ. CDR3 residues: CASSLNRGKSPLHF. The CDR3 DNA is TGCGCCAGCAGCTTGAACAGGGGCAAATCACCCCTCCACTTT.

The chain links TRBV9 to TRBJ2-2, with 7 bases that match TRBD2. The ends lost 4 bases at V and 1 base at J; junction bases unmatched: 10. The CDR3 is 17 residues long. Germline V gives CDR1 SGDLS, CDR2 YYNGEE. The CDR3 nucleotides read TGTGCCAGCAGCACCCCTCGGGCGGGGGAGAACACCGGGGAGCTGTTTTTT. As protein: CASSTPRAGENTGELFF.

V is TRBV6-6 and J is TRBJ1-2; TRBD1 might be the D (5 bases). V dropped 7 bases and J dropped 2 bases, with 5 bases sitting between them. Germline CDR1 MNHNY, CDR2 SVGAGI (reference sequence). The CDR3 loop spans 11 amino acids. The CDR3 DNA reads as TGTGCCAGCACAGGGAACTATGGCTACACCTTC. Its translation is CASTGNYGYTF.

There are a few counts of this clone. The same CDR3 is also encoded by other DNA sequences in this sample. The genes are TRBV4-1 and TRBJ2-6; tentatively, D is TRBD2 (5 bases). CDR3 length equals 18 residues. V was pared by 3 bases and J by 0 bases, with 15 bases between. CDR1 and CDR2 from the germline V gene are MGHRA and YSYEKL. The CDR3 is CASSHGEIGISGANVLTF. DNA for the CDR3: TGCGCCAGCAGCCATGGGGAGATCGGGATCTCTGGGGCCAACGTCCTGACTTTC.

The chain uses TRBV18 and TRBJ2-5; 14 bases fit TRBD2. The germline V gene encodes CDR1 KGHSH and CDR2 LQKENI. This CDR3 has 16 amino acids. V lost 4 bases and J lost 6; bases outside the gene matches: 7. The DNA of the CDR3 is TGTGCCAGCTCACATCAGGGACTAGCGGGAGTGAAGACCCAGTACTTC. Translated, it gives CASSHQGLAGVKTQYF.

V and J are TRBV7-2 and TRBJ2-1, with D uncertain. The CDR3 contains 17 residues. CDR1 SGHTA and CDR2 FQGNSA come from the germline V gene. Trimming took off 0 bases at V and 4 bases at J, with 16 bases between the two ends. CDR3 residues: CASSLATSVTAYNEQFF. In DNA, the CDR3 is TGTGCCAGCAGCTTAGCCACAAGCGTGACCGCGTACAATGAGCAGTTCTTC.

V and J are TRBV2 and TRBJ1-5, with a possible D match to TRBD1 (5 bases). V was trimmed by 8 bases and J by 0 bases, leaving 11 bases between them. The CDR3 is 14 residues long. The germline V gene has CDR1 SNHLY and CDR2 FYNNEI. The DNA for the CDR3 is TGTGCCAGCCGACAGTCACTTAGCAATCAGCCCCAGCATTTT. Encoded protein: CASRQSLSNQPQHF.

The chain combines TRBV2 with TRBJ1-2, with D tentatively TRBD1 (5 bases). The CDR3 spans 14 residues. The V end lost 10 bases, the J end lost 4 bases, and 19 bases lay between the germline ends. CDR1 SNHLY and CDR2 FYNNEI come from the germline V gene. DNA of the CDR3: TGTGCCATCCAAGGGGAAGACGTACTCTATGGCTACACCTTC. This gives the protein CAIQGEDVLYGYTF.

This chain connects TRBV13 to TRBJ2-7; 13 bases line up with TRBD2. Looked up from germline, CDR1 is PRHDT and CDR2 is FYEKMQ (reference sequence). This CDR3 comprises 15 residues. V trimming: 5 bases; J trimming: 6 bases; junction bases outside the gene matches: 7. The CDR3: CASSQATSGRTEQYF. The CDR3 DNA follows: TGTGCCAGCAGCCAGGCGACTAGCGGGAGGACCGAGCAGTACTTC.